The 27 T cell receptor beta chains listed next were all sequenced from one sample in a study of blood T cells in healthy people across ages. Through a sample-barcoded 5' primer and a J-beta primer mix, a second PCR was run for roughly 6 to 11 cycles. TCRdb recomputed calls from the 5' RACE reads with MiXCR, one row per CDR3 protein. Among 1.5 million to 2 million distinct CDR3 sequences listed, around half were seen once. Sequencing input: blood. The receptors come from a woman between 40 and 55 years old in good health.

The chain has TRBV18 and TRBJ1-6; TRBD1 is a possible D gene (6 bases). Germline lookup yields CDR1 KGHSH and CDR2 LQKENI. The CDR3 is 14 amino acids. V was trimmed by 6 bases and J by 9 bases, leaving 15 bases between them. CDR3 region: CASSLQGHGSPLHF. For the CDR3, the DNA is TGTGCCAGCTCGTTACAGGGCCACGGTTCACCCCTCCACTTT.

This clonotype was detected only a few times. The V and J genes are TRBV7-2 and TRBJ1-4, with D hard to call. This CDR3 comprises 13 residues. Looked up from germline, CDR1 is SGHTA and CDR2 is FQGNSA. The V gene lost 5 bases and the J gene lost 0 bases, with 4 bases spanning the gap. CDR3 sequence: CASSDTTNEKLFF. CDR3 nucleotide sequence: TGTGCCAGCAGCGATACAACTAATGAAAAACTGTTTTTT.

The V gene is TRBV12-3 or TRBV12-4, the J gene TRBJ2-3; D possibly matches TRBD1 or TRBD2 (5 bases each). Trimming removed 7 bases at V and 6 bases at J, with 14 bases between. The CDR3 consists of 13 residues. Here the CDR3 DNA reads TGTGCCAGCAACGGGGCCAGCATCGATACGCAGTATTTT. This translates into CASNGASIDTQYF.

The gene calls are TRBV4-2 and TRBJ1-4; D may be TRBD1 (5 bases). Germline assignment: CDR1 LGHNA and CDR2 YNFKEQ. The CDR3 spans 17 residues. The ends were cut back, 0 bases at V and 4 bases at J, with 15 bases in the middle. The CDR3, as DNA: TGTGCCAGCAGCCAAGATATTGGGGGGGGAAATAATGAAAAACTGTTTTTT. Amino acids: CASSQDIGGGNNEKLFF.

CDR3 sequence: CASSVEAGQFF. CDR3 bases: TGTGCCAGCAGCGTTGAGGCTGGGCAGTTCTTC. V is TRBV9 and J is TRBJ2-1; D is undetermined. Between the trimmed V and J ends, which lost 2 bases and 12 bases, there was a span of 9 bases. Germline V gives CDR1 SGDLS, CDR2 YYNGEE. The CDR3 sequence is 11 residues long.

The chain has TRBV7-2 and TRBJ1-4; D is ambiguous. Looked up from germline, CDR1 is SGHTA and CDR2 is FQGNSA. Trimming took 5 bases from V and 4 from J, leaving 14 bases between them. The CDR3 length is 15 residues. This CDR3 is CASSPLHSFNEKLFF. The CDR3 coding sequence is TGTGCCAGCAGCCCCCTGCACAGTTTTAATGAAAAACTGTTTTTT.

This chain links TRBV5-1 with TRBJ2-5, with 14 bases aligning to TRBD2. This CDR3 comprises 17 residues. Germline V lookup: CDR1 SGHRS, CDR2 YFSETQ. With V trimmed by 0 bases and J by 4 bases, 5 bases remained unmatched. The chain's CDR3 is CASSLGSTSGGAETQYF. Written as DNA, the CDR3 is TGCGCCAGCAGCTTGGGGTCGACTAGCGGGGGGGCAGAGACCCAGTACTTC.

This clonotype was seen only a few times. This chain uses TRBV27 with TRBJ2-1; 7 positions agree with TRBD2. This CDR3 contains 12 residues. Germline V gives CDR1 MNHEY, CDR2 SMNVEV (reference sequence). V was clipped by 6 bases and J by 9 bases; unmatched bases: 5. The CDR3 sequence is CASRVGGSEQFF. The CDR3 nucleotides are TGTGCCAGCAGAGTGGGGGGGAGTGAGCAGTTCTTC.

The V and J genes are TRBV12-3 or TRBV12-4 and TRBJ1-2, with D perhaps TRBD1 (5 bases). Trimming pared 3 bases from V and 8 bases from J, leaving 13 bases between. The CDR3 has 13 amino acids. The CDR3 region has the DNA TGTGCCAGCAGTTTCCTCCGGGAGGGGGGCTACACCTTC. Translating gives CASSFLREGGYTF.

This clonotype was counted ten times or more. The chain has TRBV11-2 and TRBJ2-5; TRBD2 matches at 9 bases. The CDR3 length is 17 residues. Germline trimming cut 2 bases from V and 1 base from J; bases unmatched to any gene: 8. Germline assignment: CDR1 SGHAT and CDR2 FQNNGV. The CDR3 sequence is CASSLFLRGGFQETQYF. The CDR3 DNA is TGTGCCAGCAGCTTATTCTTGCGGGGGGGGTTCCAAGAGACCCAGTACTTC.

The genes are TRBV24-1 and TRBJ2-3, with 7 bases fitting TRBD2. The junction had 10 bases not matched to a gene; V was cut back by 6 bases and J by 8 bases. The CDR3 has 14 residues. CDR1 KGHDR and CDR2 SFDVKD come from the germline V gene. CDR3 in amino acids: CATSQAGGVGTQYF. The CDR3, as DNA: TGTGCCACCAGTCAAGCTGGGGGGGTCGGTACGCAGTATTTT.

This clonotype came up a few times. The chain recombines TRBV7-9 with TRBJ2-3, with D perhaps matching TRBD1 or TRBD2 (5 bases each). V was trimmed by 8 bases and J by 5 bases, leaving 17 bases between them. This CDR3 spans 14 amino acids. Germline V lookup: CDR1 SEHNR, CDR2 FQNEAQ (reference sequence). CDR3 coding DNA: TGTGCCAGCCATCTGTGGGACGCGCAAGATACGCAGTATTTT. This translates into CASHLWDAQDTQYF.

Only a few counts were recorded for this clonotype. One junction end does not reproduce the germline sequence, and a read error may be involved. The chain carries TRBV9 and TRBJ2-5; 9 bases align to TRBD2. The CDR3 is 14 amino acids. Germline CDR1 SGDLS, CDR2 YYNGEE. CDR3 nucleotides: TGCGCCAGCAGCGGAGCGGGGGGCCAAGAGACCCAGTACTTC. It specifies CASSGAGGQETQYF. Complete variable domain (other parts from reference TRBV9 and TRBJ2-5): DSGVTQTPKHLITATGQRVTLRCSPRSGDLSVYWYQQSLDQGLQFLIQYYNGEERAKGNILERFSAQQFPDLHSELNLSSLELGDSALYFCASSGAGGQETQYFGPGTRLLVL.

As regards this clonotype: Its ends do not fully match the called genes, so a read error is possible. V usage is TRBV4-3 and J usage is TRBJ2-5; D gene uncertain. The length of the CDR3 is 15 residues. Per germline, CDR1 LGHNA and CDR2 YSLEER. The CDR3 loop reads CASNQLDGGQETQYF. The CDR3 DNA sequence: TGCGCCAGCAACCAATTAGACGGTGGTCAAGAGACCCAGTACTTC.

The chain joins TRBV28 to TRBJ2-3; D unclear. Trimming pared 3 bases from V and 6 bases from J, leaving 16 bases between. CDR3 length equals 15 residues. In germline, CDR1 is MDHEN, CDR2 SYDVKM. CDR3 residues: CASSLLRGPLDTQYF. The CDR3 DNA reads TGTGCCAGCAGTTTGCTTCGTGGCCCTCTTGATACGCAGTATTTT.

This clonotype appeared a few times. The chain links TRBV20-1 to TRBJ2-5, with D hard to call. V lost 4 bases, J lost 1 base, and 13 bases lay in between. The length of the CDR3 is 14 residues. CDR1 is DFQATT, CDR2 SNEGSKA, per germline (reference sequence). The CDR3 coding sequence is TGCAGTGCTAAAAACAGTGGGTCCCAAGAGACCCAGTACTTC. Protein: CSAKNSGSQETQYF.

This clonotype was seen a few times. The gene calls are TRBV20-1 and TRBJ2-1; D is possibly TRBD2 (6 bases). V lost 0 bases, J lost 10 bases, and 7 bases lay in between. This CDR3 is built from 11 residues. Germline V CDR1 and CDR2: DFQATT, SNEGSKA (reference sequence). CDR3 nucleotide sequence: TGCAGTGCTAGAGATGCGGGGGAGCAGTTCTTC. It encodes CSARDAGEQFF.

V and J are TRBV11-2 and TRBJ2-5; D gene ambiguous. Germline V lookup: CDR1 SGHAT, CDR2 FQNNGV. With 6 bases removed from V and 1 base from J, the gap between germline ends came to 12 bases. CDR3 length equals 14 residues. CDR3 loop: CASRLAGSQETQYF. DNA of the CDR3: TGTGCCAGCAGATTGGCAGGCTCCCAAGAGACCCAGTACTTC. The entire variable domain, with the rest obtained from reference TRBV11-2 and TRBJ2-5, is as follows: EAGVAQSPRYKIIEKRQSVAFWCNPISGHATLYWYQQILGQGPKLLIQFQNNGVVDDSQLPKDRFSAERLKGVDSTLKIQPAKLEDSAVYLCASRLAGSQETQYFGPGTRLLVL.

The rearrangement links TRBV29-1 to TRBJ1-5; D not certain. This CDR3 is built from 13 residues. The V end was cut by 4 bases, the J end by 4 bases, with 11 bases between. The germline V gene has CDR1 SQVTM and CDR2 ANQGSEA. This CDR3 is CSVADLGNQPQHF. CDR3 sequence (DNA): TGCAGCGTTGCGGACTTGGGGAATCAGCCCCAGCATTTT.

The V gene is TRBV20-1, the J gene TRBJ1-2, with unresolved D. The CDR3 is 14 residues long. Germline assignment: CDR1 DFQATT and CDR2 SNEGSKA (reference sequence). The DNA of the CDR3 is TGCAGCATATTAGAGAGAACCAGTAACTATGGCTACACCTTC. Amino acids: CSILERTSNYGYTF.

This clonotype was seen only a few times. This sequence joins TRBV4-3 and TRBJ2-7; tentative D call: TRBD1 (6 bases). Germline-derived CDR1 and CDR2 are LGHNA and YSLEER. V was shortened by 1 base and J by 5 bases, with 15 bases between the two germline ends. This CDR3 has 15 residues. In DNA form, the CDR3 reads TGCGCCAGCAGCCAAGCGAACAGGGCAGTCGACGAGCAGTACTTC. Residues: CASSQANRAVDEQYF.

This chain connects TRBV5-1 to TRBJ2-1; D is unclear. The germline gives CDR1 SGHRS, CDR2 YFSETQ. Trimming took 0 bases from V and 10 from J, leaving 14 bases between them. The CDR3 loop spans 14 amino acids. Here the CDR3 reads CASSLAVPIGEQFF. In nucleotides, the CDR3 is TGCGCCAGCAGCTTGGCCGTACCGATTGGCGAGCAGTTCTTC.

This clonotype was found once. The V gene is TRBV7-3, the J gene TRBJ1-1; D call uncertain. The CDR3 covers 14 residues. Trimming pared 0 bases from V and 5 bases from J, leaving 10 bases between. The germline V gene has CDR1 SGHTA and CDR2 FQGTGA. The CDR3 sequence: CASSLTNAGTEAFF. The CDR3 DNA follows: TGTGCCAGCAGCTTAACCAACGCCGGGACTGAAGCTTTCTTT.

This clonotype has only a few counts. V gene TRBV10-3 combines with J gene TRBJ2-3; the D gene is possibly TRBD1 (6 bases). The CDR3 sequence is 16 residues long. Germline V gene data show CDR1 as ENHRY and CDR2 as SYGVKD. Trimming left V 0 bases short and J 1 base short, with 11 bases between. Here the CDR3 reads CAISESRGRGTDTQYF. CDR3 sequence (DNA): TGTGCCATCAGTGAGTCCAGGGGAAGGGGCACAGATACGCAGTATTTT.

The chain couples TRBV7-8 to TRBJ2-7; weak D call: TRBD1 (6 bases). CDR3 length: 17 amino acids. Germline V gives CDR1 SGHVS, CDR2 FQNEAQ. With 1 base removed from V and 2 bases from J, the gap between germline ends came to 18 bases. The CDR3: CASSLEDGGGHPYEQYF. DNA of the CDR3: TGTGCCAGCAGCTTAGAGGATGGTGGGGGCCACCCCTACGAGCAGTACTTC.

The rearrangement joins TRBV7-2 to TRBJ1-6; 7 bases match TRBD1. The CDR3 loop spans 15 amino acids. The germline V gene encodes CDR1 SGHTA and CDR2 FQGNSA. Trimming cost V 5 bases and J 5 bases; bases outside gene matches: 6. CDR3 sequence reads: CASSQTGVDNSPLHF. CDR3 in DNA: TGTGCCAGCAGCCAAACAGGGGTAGATAATTCACCCCTCCACTTT.

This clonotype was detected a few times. CDR3 sequence (DNA): TGTGCCAGCAACCTCCGTGTGACAGATACGCAGTATTTT. Residues: CASNLRVTDTQYF. The chain joins TRBV28 to TRBJ2-3; unclear D gene. CDR3 length: 13 residues. Deletions cut 7 bases from V and 3 bases from J, with 11 bases between. From germline, CDR1 is MDHEN and CDR2 SYDVKM. Full variable domain (outside the CDR3, taken from reference TRBV28 and TRBJ2-3): DVKVTQSSRYLVKRTGEKVFLECVQDMDHENMFWYRQDPGLGLRLIYFSYDVKMKEKGDIPEGYSVSREKKERFSLILESASTNQTSMYLCASNLRVTDTQYFGPGTRLTVL.